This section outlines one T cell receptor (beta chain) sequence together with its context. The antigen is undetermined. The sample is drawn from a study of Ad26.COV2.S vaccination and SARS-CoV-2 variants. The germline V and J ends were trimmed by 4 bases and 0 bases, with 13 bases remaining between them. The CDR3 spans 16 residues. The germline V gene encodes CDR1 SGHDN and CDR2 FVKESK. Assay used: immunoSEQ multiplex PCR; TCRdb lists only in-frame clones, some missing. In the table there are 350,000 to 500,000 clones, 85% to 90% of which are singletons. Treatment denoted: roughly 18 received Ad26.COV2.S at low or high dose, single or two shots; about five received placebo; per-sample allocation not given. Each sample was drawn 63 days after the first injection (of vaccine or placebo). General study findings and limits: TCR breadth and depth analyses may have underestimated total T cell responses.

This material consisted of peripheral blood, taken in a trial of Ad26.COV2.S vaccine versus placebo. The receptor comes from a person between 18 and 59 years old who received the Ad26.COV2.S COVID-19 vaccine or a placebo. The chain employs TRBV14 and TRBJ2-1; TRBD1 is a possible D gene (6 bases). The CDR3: CASSPRQGYSYNEQFF. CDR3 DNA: TGTGCCAGCAGCCCCCGGCAGGGGTACTCCTACAATGAGCAGTTCTTC.